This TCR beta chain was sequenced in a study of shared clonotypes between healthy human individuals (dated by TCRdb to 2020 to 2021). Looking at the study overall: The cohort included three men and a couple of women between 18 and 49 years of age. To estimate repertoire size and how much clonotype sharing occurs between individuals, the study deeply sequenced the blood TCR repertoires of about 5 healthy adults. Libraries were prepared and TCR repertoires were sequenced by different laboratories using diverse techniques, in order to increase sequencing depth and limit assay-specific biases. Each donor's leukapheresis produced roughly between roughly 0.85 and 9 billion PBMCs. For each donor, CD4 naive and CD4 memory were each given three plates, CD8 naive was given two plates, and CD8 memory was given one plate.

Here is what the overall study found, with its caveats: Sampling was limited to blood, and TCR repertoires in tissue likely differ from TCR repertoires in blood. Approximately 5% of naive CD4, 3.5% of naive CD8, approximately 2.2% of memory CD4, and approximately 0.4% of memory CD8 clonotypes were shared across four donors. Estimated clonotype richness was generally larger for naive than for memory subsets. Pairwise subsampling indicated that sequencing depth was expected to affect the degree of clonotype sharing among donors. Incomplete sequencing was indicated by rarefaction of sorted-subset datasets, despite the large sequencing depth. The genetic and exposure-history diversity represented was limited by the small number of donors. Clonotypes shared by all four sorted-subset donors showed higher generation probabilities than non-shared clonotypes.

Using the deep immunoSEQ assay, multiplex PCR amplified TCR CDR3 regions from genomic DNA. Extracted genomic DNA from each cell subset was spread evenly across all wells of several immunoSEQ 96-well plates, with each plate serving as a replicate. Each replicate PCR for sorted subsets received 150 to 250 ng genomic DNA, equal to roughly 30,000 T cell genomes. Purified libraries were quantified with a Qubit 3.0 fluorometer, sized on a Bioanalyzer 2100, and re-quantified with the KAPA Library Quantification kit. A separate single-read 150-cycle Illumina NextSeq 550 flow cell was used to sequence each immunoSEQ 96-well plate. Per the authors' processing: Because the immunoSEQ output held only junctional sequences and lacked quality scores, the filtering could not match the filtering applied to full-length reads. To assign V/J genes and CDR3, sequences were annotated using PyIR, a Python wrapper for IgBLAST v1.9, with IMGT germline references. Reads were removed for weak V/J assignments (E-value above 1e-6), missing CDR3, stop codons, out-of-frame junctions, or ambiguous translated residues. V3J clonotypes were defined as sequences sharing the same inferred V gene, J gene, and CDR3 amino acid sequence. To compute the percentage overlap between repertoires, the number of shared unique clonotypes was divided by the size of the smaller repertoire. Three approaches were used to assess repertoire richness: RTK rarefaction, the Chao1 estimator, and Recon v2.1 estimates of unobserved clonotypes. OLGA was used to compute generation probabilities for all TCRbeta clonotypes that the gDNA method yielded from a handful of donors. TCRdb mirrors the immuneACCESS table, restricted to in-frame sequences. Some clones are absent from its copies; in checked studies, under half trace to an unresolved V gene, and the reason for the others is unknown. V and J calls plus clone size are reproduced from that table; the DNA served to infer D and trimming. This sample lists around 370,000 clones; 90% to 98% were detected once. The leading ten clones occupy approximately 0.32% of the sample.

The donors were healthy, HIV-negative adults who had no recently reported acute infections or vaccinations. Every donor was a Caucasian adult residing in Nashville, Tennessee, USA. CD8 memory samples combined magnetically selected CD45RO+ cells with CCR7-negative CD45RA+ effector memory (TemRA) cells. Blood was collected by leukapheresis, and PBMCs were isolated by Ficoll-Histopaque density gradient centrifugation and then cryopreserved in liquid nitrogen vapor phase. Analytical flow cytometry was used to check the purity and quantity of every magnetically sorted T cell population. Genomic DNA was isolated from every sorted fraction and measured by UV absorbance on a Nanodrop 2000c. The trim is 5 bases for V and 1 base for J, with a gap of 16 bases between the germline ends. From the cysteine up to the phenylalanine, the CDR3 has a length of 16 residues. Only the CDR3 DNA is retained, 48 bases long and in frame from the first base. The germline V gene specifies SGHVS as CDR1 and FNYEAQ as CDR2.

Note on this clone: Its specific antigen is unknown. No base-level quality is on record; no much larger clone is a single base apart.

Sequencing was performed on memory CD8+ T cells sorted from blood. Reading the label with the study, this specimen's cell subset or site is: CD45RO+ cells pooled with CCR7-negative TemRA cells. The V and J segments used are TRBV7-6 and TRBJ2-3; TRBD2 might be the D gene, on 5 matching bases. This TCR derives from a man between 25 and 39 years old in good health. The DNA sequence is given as TGTGCCAGCAGCCAGGACTTGGGTCCAGGCACAGATACGCAGTATTTT. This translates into CASSQDLGPGTDTQYF.